This T cell receptor beta chain was recovered during a study of T cells in Graves' hyperthyroidism and ophthalmopathy. From germline, CDR1 is MNHEY and CDR2 SMNVEV (reference sequence). This CDR3 is built from 17 residues. V dropped 2 bases and J dropped 0 bases, with 11 bases sitting between them. RNA transcripts gave rise to amplified TCR beta CDR3 regions. The primer set for the first-round RT-PCR of the TCR CDR3 was HTBI. TCRdb re-called the multiplex PCR reads with MiXCR, one entry per CDR3 protein. The table shows 500,000 or so distinct CDR3 sequences, with 15% to 20% occurring only once. 10 ml fresh peripheral blood yielded the PBMCs.

Sequencing was done on a sample of blood. The chain combines TRBV27 with TRBJ2-6, with a tentative D call TRBD1 (5 bases). The clonotype comes from a woman in her late teens or twenties with Graves' ophthalmopathy. CDR3 in amino acids: CASSLTPGSSGANVLTF. CDR3 coding DNA: TGTGCCAGCAGTTTAACCCCAGGGTCCTCTGGGGCCAACGTCCTGACTTTC.